The source of this T cell receptor (beta chain) is a study of radiation and T cells in renal cell carcinoma. This clone came up a few times. No antigen is known for it. Findings and limits, study-wide: Irradiated tumors held more dominant CDR3 motifs than control tumors. Pretreatment tumor biopsies were lacking, so baseline clonotypes are unknown.

Trimming removed 0 bases from V and 6 bases from J, with 10 bases in between. Germline-derived CDR1 and CDR2 are SGHAT and FQNNGV. The CDR3 has 14 amino acids. The treatment denotes: 15 Gy SBRT to primary tumor, nephrectomy 4 weeks later. The protocol was immunoSEQ multiplex PCR, while the TCRdb copy is restricted to in-frame clones and leaves out a portion. The sample consists of 17,000 or so clones, about 50% of them appearing once. The source material was tumor tissue, sampled from a patient whose treatment included radiotherapy and nephrectomy. The chain recombines TRBV11-2 with TRBJ2-3, with D possibly matching TRBD2 (6 bases). The clonotype originates from a man aged 50 or older with renal cell carcinoma. Here the CDR3 DNA reads TGTGCCAGCAGCTTAGAGGGACTCAGGGATACGCAGTATTTT. It codes for CASSLEGLRDTQYF.